A selection of T cell receptor beta chains follows, all from one sample in a study of blood T cell repertoires in COVID-19. Profiled with immunoSEQ multiplex PCR; TCRdb holds only in-frame clones, not every one. The table includes some 140,000 clones, 75% to 85% detected once. The sequencing input was peripheral blood. These TCRs come from a woman in her fifties or sixties with COVID-19, enrolled during active disease. The CDR3 runs from the conserved cysteine through the conserved F or W. D genes are given only for firm matches. Part of the rows lack a size; the others show once, few, many or a class for expanded clones.

CDR3 protein,CDR3 DNA,V gene,J gene,clone size,D gene
CASSRQGFWTEAFF,TGTGCCAGCAGCCGACAGGGATTTTGGACTGAAGCTTTCTTT,TRBV5-4,TRBJ1-1,once,TRBD1
CASSDSDNNTEAFF,TGTGCCAGCAGTGACTCGGACAACAACACTGAAGCTTTCTTT,TRBV6-4,TRBJ1-1,-,-
CASSPQQKLNTEAFF,TGTGCCAGCAGCCCACAACAGAAGCTAAACACTGAAGCTTTCTTT,TRBV5-5,TRBJ1-1,-,-
CASNPTGSGNTIYF,TGCGCCAGCAATCCCACCGGTTCTGGAAACACCATATATTTT,TRBV5-1,TRBJ1-3,-,-
CASSPTAGNTIYF,TGTGCCAGCAGTCCTACAGCTGGAAACACCATATATTTT,TRBV3-1/TRBV3-2,TRBJ1-3,-,-
CASSLSGTQYF,TGTGCCAGCAGCCTCTCGGGGACCCAGTACTTC,TRBV14,TRBJ2-5,-,-
CASSLARDTEAFF,TGTGCCAGCAGTTTAGCTCGGGACACTGAAGCTTTCTTT,TRBV12-3/TRBV12-4,TRBJ1-1,-,-
CASSVGAGAYQETQYF,TGTGCCAGCAGCGTAGGGGCGGGGGCGTACCAAGAGACCCAGTACTTC,TRBV9,TRBJ2-5,-,-
CASSIRGGSKNIQYF,TGTGCCAGTAGTATCAGAGGTGGCAGTAAAAACATTCAGTACTTC,TRBV19,TRBJ2-4,-,-
CASSLGDSTLLYYGYTF,TGTGCCAGCAGCTTAGGGGACAGTACCCTCCTATACTATGGCTACACCTTC,TRBV11-2,TRBJ1-2,-,TRBD1
CASSQRQGASNYGYTF,TGTGCCAGCAGCCAGCGACAGGGGGCGTCGAACTATGGCTACACCTTC,TRBV9,TRBJ1-2,-,TRBD1
CASSSGQLGEKLFF,TGTGCCAGTAGTTCGGGACAGTTAGGGGAAAAACTGTTTTTT,TRBV19,TRBJ1-4,-,TRBD1